This T cell receptor beta chain was identified in a study of cytomegalovirus exposure and HLA in healthy donors. Overall study: As released early, the data held roughly 85 million unique TCRs from HLA-typed donors. The study, taken as a whole, reports: Several of the most significant clusters appeared, in a later analysis, to be linked to common viral pathogens. Association of fewer than 20,000 TCR beta sequences with HLA alleles was found at 0.05 false discovery rate in a later analysis.

Details on this clone: The antigen is unknown.

In the PCR, 60 Vbeta and 13 Jbeta primers were used. Assay: immunoSEQ multiplex PCR; the TCRdb copy retains only in-frame clones and omits some. Seen here are more than 110,000 clones, roughly 79% observed once, and the top ten hold over 2.5%. The germline CDR1 and CDR2 sequences are SGHRS and YFSETQ. Deletions cut 3 bases from V and 3 bases from J, with 18 bases between. This CDR3 region has 16 residues. The sample consisted of PBMCs. This clonotype originated in a male donor in good health and CMV-seronegative. The chain combines TRBV5-1 with TRBJ2-5; D might be TRBD2 (6 bases). The CDR3 region has the DNA TGCGCCAGCAGCTCCGGGGCGGGGTCGGTTAAAGAGACCCAGTACTTC. The encoded protein is CASSSGAGSVKETQYF.